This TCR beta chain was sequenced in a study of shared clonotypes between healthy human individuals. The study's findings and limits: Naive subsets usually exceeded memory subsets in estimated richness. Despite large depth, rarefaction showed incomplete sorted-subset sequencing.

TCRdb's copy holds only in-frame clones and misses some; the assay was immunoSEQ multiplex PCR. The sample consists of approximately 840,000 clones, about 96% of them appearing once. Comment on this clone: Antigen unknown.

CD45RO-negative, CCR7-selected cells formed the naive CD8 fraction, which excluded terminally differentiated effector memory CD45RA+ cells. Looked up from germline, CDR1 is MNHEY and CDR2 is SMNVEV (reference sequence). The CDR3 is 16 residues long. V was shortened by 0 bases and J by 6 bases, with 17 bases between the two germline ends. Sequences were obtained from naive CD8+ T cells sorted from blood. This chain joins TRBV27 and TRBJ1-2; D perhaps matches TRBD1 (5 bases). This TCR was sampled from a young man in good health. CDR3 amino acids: CASSLSSTVTVHGYTF. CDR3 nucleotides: TGTGCCAGCAGTTTATCTTCCACCGTGACAGTCCATGGCTACACCTTC.